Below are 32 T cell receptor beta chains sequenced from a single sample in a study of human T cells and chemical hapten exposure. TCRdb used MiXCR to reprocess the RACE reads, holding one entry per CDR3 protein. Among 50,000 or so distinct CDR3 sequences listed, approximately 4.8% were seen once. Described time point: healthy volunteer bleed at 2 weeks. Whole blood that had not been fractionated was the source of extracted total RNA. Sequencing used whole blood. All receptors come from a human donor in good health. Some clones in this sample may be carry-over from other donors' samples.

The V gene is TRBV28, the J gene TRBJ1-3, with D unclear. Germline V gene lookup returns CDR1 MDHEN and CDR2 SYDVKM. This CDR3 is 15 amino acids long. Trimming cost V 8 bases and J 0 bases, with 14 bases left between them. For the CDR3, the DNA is TGTGCCAGCTACGGAGGGTCGGCCTCTGGAAACACCATATATTTT. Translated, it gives CASYGGSASGNTIYF.

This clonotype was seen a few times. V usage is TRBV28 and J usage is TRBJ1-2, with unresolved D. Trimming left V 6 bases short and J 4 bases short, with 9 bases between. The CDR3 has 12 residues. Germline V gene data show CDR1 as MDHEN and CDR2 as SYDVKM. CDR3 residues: CASSPLLYGYTF. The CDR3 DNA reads TGTGCCAGCAGCCCCCTACTCTATGGCTACACCTTC.

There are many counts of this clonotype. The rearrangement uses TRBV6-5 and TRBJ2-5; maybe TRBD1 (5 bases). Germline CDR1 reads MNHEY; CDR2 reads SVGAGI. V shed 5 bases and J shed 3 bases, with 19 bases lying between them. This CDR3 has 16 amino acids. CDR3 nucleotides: TGTGCCAGCAGTCAGGGCGCAGGGATAGGAGAAGAGACCCAGTACTTC. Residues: CASSQGAGIGEETQYF.

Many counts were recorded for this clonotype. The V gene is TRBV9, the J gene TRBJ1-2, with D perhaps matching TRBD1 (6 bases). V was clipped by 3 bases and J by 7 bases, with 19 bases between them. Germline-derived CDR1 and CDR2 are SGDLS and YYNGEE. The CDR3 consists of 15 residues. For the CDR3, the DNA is TGTGCCAGCAGCGCCGAGGCCGGGGGCGGGGGTGGCTACACCTTC. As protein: CASSAEAGGGGGYTF. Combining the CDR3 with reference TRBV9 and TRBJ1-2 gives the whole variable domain DSGVTQTPKHLITATGQRVTLRCSPRSGDLSVYWYQQSLDQGLQFLIQYYNGEERAKGNILERFSAQQFPDLHSELNLSSLELGDSALYFCASSAEAGGGGGYTFGSGTRLTVV.

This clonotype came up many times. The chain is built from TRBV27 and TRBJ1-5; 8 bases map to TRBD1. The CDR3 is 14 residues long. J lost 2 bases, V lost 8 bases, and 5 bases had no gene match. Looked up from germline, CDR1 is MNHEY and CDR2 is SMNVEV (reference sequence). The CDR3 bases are TGTGCCAGCTCTCAGGGGGCCGGCAATCAGCCCCAGCATTTT. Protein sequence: CASSQGAGNQPQHF.

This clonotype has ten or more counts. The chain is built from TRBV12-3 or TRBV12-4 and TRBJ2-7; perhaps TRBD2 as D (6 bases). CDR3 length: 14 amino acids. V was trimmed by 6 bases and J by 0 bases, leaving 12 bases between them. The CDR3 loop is CASSTSWSSYEQYF. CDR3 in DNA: TGTGCCAGCAGCACTAGCTGGAGCTCCTACGAGCAGTACTTC.

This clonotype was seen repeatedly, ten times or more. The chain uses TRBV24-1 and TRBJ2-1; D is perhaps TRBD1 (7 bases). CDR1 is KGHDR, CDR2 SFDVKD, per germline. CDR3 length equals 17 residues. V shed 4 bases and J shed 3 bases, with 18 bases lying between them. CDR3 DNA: TGTGCCACCAGTGAGCAAGACAGGGCGGGGAACTACAATGAGCAGTTCTTC. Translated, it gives CATSEQDRAGNYNEQFF.

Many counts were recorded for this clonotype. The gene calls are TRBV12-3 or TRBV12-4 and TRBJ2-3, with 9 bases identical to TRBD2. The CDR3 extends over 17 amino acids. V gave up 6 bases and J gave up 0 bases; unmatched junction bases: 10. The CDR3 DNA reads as TGTGCCAGCAGGCAAGAGGCGCTAGCGGGGAGCACAGATACGCAGTATTTT. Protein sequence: CASRQEALAGSTDTQYF.

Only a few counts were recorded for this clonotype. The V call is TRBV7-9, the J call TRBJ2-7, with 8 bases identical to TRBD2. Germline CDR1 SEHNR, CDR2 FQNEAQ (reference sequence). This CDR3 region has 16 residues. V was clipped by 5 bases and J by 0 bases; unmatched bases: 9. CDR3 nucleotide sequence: TGTGCCAGCAGCATCACTAGCGGTCGAAGCTCCTACGAGCAGTACTTC. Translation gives CASSITSGRSSYEQYF.

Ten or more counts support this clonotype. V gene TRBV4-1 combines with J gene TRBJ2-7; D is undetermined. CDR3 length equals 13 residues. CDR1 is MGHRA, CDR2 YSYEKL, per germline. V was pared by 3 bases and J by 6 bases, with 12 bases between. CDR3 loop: CASSHTIDREQYF. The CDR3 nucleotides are TGCGCCAGCAGCCATACCATCGACCGCGAGCAGTACTTC.

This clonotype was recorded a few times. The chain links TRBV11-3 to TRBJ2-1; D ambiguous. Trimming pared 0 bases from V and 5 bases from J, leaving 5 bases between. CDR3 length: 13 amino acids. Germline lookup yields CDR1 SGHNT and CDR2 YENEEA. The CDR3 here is CASSLEINNEQFF. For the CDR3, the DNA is TGTGCCAGCAGCTTAGAAATTAACAATGAGCAGTTCTTC.

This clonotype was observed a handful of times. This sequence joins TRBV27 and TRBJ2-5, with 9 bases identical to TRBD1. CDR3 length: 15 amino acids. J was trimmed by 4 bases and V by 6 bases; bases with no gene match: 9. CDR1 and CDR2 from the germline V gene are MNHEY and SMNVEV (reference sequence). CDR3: CASSRRDRVRETQYF. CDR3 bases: TGTGCCAGCAGCCGCCGGGACAGGGTACGAGAGACCCAGTACTTC.

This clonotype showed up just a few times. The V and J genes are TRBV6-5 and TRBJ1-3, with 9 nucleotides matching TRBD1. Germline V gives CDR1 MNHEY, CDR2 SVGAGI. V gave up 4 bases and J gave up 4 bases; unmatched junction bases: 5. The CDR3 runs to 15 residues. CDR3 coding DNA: TGTGCCAGCAGTTTTGAGACAGGGGGAGGAAACACCATATATTTT. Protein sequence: CASSFETGGGNTIYF.

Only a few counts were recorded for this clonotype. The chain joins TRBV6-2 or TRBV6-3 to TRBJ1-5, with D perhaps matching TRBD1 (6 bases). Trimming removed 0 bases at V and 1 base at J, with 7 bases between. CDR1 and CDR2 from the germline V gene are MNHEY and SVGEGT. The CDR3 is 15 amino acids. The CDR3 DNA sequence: TGTGCCAGCAGTTACTCGGGGGCAAGCAATCAGCCCCAGCATTTT. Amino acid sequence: CASSYSGASNQPQHF.

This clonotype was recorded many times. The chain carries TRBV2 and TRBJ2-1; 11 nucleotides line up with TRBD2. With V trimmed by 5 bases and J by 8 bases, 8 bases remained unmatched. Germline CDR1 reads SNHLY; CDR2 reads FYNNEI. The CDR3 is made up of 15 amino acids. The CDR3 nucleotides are TGTGCCAGCAGTCTTAGCGGGAGGGCCCTCCATGAGCAGTTCTTC. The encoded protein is CASSLSGRALHEQFF.

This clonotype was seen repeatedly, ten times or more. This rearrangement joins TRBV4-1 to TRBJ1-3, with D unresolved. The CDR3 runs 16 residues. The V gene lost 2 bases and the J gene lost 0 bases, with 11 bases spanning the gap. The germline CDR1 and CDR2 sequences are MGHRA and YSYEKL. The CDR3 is CASSQKAGYSGNTIYF. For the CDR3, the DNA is TGCGCCAGCAGCCAAAAAGCCGGCTACTCTGGAAACACCATATATTTT.

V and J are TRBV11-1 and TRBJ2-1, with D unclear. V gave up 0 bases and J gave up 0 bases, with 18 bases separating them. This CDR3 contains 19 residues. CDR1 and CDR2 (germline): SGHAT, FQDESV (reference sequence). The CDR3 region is CASSLASLRWPLSYNEQFF. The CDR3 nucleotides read TGTGCCAGCAGCTTAGCGTCCCTCCGCTGGCCGCTCTCCTACAATGAGCAGTTCTTC.

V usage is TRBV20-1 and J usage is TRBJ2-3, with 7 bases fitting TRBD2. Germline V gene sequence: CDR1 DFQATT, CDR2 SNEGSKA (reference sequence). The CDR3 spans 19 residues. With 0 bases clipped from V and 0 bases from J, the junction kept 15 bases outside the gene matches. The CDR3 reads CSARDLRDYQHSSTDTQYF. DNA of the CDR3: TGCAGTGCTAGAGACCTTCGGGACTATCAGCACTCTAGCACAGATACGCAGTATTTT.

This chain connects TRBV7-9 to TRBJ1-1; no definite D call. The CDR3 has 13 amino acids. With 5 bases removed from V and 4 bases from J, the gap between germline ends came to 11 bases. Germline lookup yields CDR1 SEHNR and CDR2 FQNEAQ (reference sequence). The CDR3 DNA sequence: TGTGCCAGCAGCGCCTCTTTAGGCACTGAAGCTTTCTTT. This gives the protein CASSASLGTEAFF.

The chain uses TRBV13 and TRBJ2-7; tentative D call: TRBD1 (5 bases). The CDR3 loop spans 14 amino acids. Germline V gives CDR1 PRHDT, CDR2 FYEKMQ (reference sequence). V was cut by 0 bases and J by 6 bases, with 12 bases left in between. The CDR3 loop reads CASSLGASTAEQYF. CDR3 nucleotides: TGTGCCAGCAGCTTAGGTGCGTCGACAGCCGAGCAGTACTTC.

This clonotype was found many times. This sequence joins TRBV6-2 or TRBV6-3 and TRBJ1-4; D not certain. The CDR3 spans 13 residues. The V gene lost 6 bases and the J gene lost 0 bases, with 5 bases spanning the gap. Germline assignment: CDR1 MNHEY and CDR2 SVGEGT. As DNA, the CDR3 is TGTGCCAGCAGGGGAGCAACTAATGAAAAACTGTTTTTT. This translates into CASRGATNEKLFF.

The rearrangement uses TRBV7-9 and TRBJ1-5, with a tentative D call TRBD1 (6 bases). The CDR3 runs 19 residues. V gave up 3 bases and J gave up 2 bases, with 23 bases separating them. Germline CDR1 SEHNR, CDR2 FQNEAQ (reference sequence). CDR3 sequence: CASSFFVGAGGSGNQPQHF. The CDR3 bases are TGTGCCAGCAGCTTTTTTGTGGGGGCGGGTGGAAGTGGCAATCAGCCCCAGCATTTT.

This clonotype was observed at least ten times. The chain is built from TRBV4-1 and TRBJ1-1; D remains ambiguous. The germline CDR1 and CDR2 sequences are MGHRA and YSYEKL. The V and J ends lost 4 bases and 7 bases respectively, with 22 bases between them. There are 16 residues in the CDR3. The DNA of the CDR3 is TGCGCCAGCAGCCTCCACCCCCAATCCCTCCGGGATGAAGCTTTCTTT. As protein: CASSLHPQSLRDEAFF.

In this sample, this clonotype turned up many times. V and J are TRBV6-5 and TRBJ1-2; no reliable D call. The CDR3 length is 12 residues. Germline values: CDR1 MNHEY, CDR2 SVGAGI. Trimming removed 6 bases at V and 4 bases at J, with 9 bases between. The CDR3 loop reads CASSPDIYGYTF. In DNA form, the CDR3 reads TGTGCCAGCAGCCCCGACATCTATGGCTACACCTTC.

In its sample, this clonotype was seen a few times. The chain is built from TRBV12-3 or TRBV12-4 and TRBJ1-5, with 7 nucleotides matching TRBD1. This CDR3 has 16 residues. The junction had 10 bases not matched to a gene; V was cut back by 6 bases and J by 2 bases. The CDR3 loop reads CASRGGGAGGNQPQHF. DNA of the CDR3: TGTGCCAGCAGGGGAGGGGGCGCGGGGGGCAATCAGCCCCAGCATTTT.

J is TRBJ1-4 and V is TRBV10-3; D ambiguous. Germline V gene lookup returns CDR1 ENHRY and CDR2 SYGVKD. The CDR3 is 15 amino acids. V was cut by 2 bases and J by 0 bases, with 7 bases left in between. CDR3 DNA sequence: TGTGCCATCAGTGAGACCTCCACAACTAATGAAAAACTGTTTTTT. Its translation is CAISETSTTNEKLFF.

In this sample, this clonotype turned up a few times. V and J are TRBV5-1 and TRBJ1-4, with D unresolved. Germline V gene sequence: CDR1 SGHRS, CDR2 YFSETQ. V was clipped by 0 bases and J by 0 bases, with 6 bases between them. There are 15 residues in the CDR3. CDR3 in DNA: TGCGCCAGCAGCTTGGCCCCGGCAACTAATGAAAAACTGTTTTTT. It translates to CASSLAPATNEKLFF.

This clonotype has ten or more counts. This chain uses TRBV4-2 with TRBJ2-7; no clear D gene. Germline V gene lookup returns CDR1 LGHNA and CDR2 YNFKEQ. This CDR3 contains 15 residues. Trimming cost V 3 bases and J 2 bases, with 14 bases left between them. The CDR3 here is CASSQSRMGTYEQYF. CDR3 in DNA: TGTGCCAGCAGCCAGTCCAGGATGGGGACCTACGAGCAGTACTTC.

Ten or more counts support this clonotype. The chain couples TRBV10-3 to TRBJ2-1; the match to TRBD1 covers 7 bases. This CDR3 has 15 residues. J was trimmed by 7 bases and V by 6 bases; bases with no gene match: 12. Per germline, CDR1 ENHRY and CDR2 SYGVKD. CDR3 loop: CAIRPAGTVSNEQFF. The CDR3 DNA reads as TGTGCCATCAGACCTGCCGGGACAGTCTCTAATGAGCAGTTCTTC.

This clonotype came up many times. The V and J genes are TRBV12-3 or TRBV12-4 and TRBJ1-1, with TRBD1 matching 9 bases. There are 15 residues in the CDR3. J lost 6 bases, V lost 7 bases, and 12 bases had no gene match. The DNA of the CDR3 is TGTGCCAGCACCCCCGGAGGGACAGGGCTACCTGAAGCTTTCTTT. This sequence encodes CASTPGGTGLPEAFF.

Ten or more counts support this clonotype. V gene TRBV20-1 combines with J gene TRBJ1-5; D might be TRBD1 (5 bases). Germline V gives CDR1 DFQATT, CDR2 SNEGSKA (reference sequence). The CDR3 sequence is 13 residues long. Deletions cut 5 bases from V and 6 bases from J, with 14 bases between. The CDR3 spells CSAGGPLTQPQHF. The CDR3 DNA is TGCAGTGCTGGGGGTCCCCTGACTCAGCCCCAGCATTTT.

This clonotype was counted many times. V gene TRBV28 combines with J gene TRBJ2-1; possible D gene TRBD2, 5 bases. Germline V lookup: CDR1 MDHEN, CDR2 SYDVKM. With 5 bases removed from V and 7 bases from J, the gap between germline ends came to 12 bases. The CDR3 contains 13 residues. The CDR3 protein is CASSTIWRNEQFF. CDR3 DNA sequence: TGTGCCAGCAGTACCATTTGGAGGAATGAGCAGTTCTTC.